This T cell receptor beta chain was recorded in a study of post-analysis software for immune sequencing data. Study observations and caveats: Normalized Chao1 diversity in multiple sclerosis patients fell significantly below that of controls. Included in a set of roughly five TRBV segments more frequent in patients than controls were TRBV5-6, TRBV5-1 and TRBV20-1.

The CDR3 loop spans 17 amino acids. CDR1 and CDR2 (germline): SQVTM, ANQGSEA. V was cut by 4 bases and J by 2 bases, with 23 bases left in between. TCR beta cDNA libraries included unique molecular identifiers. A single record per CDR3 protein comes from TCRdb applying MiXCR to the PCR reads. The sample carries some 800,000 distinct CDR3 sequences, 46% recorded once. Worth noting for this clonotype: What it binds is not known.

The chain has TRBV29-1 and TRBJ1-2; perhaps TRBD1 as D (6 bases). The receptor was derived from a girl aged 10 to 17 with multiple sclerosis. Input material: blood. CDR3 in DNA: TGCAGCGTTGTGGGGGCGAAGCTGCGGAGGGGCAACTATGGCTACACCTTC. Translating it yields CSVVGAKLRRGNYGYTF.